This T cell receptor beta chain was documented in a study of blood T cell repertoires in COVID-19. V gave up 1 base and J gave up 11 bases, with 15 bases separating them. The CDR3 is made up of 13 amino acids. The V gene's germline CDR1 is SGHTA and CDR2 FQGNSA. Per the original methods: Estimation of nucleated cell counts was performed using reference gene primer amplification. Here immunoSEQ multiplex PCR was the method, and the copy in TCRdb shows in-frame clones only, minus some. V and J calls and clone size are those listed in that table; D and trimming were worked out from the DNA. The profile covers around 25,000 clones, with around 86% appearing a single time and less than 20% taken by the ten largest.

The V and J genes are TRBV7-2 and TRBJ2-7; D is perhaps TRBD2 (6 bases). Source material: peripheral blood. The TCR originated in a woman older than 75 with acute or convalescent COVID-19. CDR3 protein: CASSLEPRTKKYF. Written as DNA, the CDR3 is TGTGCCAGCAGCTTAGAGCCGAGGACTAAGAAGTACTTC. The full variable domain, in which reference TRBV7-2 and TRBJ2-7 provide the parts outside the CDR3, is GAGVSQSPSNKVTEKGKDVELRCDPISGHTALYWYRQSLGQGLEFLIYFQGNSAPDKSGLPSDRFSAERTGGSVSTLTIQRTQQEDSAVYLCASSLEPRTKKYFGPGTRLTVT.